This entry features one TCR beta chain sequence. The antigen is unknown. Looked up from germline, CDR1 is LNHDA and CDR2 is SQIVND (reference sequence). This CDR3 contains 15 residues. Trimming took off 5 bases at V and 4 bases at J, with 17 bases between the two ends. This record comes from a study of cytomegalovirus exposure and HLA in healthy donors. Unrecorded immune exposure was likely among donors, who were nominally healthy when sampled. Whole-study findings and limits: The authors reported that TCR beta sequences could predict HLA-A and HLA-B alleles. These predictions were accurate for most subjects in the first cohort. Other equally common chains were less clonally expanded than HLA-associated TCR beta chains, a later analysis showed. It was likely that a cluster of highly shared sequence variants was a sequencing artifact.

This PCR relied on a set of 60 Vbeta primers and 13 Jbeta primers. Profiled with immunoSEQ multiplex PCR; TCRdb holds only in-frame clones, not every one. The data hold 100,000 to 150,000 clones, with roughly 78% observed a single time. This sequence was found in a man aged 35 to 55 in good health and CMV-seronegative. What was sequenced was PBMCs. The V call is TRBV19, the J call TRBJ2-5; D is ambiguous. CDR3 DNA: TGTGCCAGTAGTCCCGGGTCCTTGCCAAGAGAGACCCAGTACTTC. Translated, it gives CASSPGSLPRETQYF.